The 21 T cell receptor beta chains below all came from one sample that was sequenced in a study of blood T cell repertoires in COVID-19. The method was immunoSEQ multiplex PCR; TCRdb's version includes in-frame clones alone and lacks a portion of them. The sample has approximately 240,000 clones; around 85% are singletons. Sequenced: peripheral blood. The receptors originated from an older woman with active or convalescent COVID-19.

The V and J genes are TRBV6-6 and TRBJ2-7; no clear D. Between the trimmed V and J ends, which lost 2 bases and 0 bases, there was a span of 8 bases. Germline CDR1 reads MNHNY; CDR2 reads SVGAGI (reference sequence). This CDR3 is 14 amino acids long. For the CDR3, the DNA is TGTGCCAGCAGTTACGGGCAGACCTCCTACGAGCAGTACGTC. It specifies CASSYGQTSYEQYV.

The CDR3 nucleotides are TGTGCCAGCCTGAGGGCACCTAGCACAGATACGCAGTATTTT. Protein product: CASLRAPSTDTQYF. This chain uses TRBV5-4 with TRBJ2-3; weak D call: TRBD2 (5 bases). V lost 7 bases, J lost 0 bases, and 12 bases lay in between. Germline CDR1 reads SGHNT; CDR2 reads YYREEE (reference sequence). The CDR3 runs to 14 residues.

The chain has TRBV7-2 and TRBJ2-5; D gene unclear. CDR1 SGHTA and CDR2 FQGNSA come from the germline V gene. The CDR3 runs to 12 residues. The V and J ends lost 1 base and 7 bases respectively, with 7 bases between them. CDR3 sequence reads: CASSLDDTTQYF. DNA for the CDR3: TGTGCCAGCAGCTTAGATGACACGACCCAGTACTTC.

The chain carries TRBV7-6 and TRBJ2-1, with D maybe TRBD2 (6 bases). The V gene's germline CDR1 is SGHVS and CDR2 FNYEAQ. With 5 bases removed from V and 0 bases from J, the gap between germline ends came to 14 bases. The CDR3 has 16 amino acids. CDR3 residues: CASSPGTSSSYNEQFF. The CDR3 DNA reads TGTGCCAGCAGCCCTGGGACTTCTAGCTCCTACAATGAGCAGTTCTTC.

The J gene is TRBJ2-7, the V gene TRBV5-6, with 8 bases lining up with TRBD2. Germline V gene sequence: CDR1 SGHDT, CDR2 YYEEEE. This CDR3 contains 16 residues. J was trimmed by 4 bases and V by 4 bases; bases with no gene match: 13. In DNA form, the CDR3 reads TGTGCCAGCAGCCAAACTACGGGGGGGCGCAGGTACGAGCAGTACGTC. This codes for CASSQTTGGRRYEQYV.

This clone is a singleton in its sample. CDR3 sequence (DNA): TGTGCCAGCAGCTCCCCGGGACTAGAGACCCAGTACTTC. Protein sequence: CASSSPGLETQYF. The V gene is TRBV7-9, the J gene TRBJ2-5, with D possibly matching TRBD2 (6 bases). The CDR3 sequence is 13 residues long. Trimming removed 4 bases at V and 4 bases at J, with 10 bases between. Germline assignment: CDR1 SEHNR and CDR2 FQNEAQ (reference sequence).

V is TRBV7-6 and J is TRBJ2-5; D might be TRBD2 (5 bases). Deletions cut 3 bases from V and 7 bases from J, with 9 bases between. Germline lookup yields CDR1 SGHVS and CDR2 FNYEAQ. This CDR3 spans 12 amino acids. The CDR3 nucleotides are TGTGCCAGCAGCTTTGCGGCGGGGACCCAGTACTTC. Amino acid sequence: CASSFAAGTQYF. Supplemented by reference TRBV7-6 and TRBJ2-5, the full variable domain reads GAGVSQSPRYKVTKRGQDVALRCDPISGHVSLYWYRQALGQGPEFLTYFNYEAQQDKSGLPNDRFSAERPEGSISTLTIQRTEQRDSAMYRCASSFAAGTQYFGPGTRLLVL.

V usage is TRBV9 and J usage is TRBJ2-7; weak D call: TRBD2 (5 bases). Germline CDR1 and CDR2: SGDLS and YYNGEE. V gave up 0 bases and J gave up 6 bases, with 10 bases separating them. The CDR3 loop spans 13 amino acids. The CDR3 nucleotides are TGTGCCAGCAGCGTAGTAGAGGGAAGCGAGCAGTACTTC. This codes for CASSVVEGSEQYF.

The V gene is TRBV6-5, the J gene TRBJ2-1; 8 bases fit TRBD2. The germline V gene has CDR1 MNHEY and CDR2 SVGAGI. The CDR3 sequence is 14 residues long. After removal of 6 bases from V and 7 bases from J, the junction contained 8 bases not matched to a gene. The DNA of the CDR3 is TGTGCCAGCAGCCCGGGGGGGGGAGGTAATGAGCAGTTCTTC. It encodes CASSPGGGGNEQFF.

This clone was seen a single time. The chain couples TRBV10-3 to TRBJ2-3; tentatively, D is TRBD2 (5 bases). The CDR3 runs to 15 residues. V was clipped by 7 bases and J by 0 bases, with 14 bases between them. CDR1 is ENHRY and CDR2 is SYGVKD in the germline V gene. The CDR3 loop reads CAITEGVTSTDTQYF. The CDR3 DNA is TGTGCCATCACCGAGGGAGTAACTAGCACAGATACGCAGTATTTT.

CDR3 in amino acids: CASSLSGSSYEQYF. For the CDR3, the DNA is TGTGCCAGCAGCCTCAGCGGGAGCTCCTACGAGCAGTACTTC. J is TRBJ2-7 and V is TRBV11-2, with 8 bases that match TRBD2. The germline CDR1 and CDR2 sequences are SGHAT and FQNNGV. The CDR3 sequence is 14 residues long. Trimming at V came to 5 bases and at J to 0 bases, leaving 3 bases not matched to a gene.

The sample holds a few counts of this clone. The J gene is TRBJ2-2, the V gene TRBV9, with TRBD2 matching over 11 bases. V shed 0 bases and J 7 bases; nucleotides not matched to a gene: 5. This CDR3 contains 16 residues. In germline, CDR1 is SGDLS, CDR2 YYNGEE. The CDR3 sequence is CASSVGLAGGDGELFF. CDR3 nucleotides: TGTGCCAGCAGCGTAGGTCTAGCGGGAGGAGACGGGGAGCTGTTTTTT.

The chain links TRBV5-8 to TRBJ1-1; TRBD1 matches 11 bases. V dropped 4 bases and J dropped 4; count of bases not matched to a gene: 6. The CDR3 has 15 residues. Germline values: CDR1 SGHTS, CDR2 YDEGEE. The CDR3 DNA is TGTGCCAGCAGCCCATGGACAGGGGGCCTCACTGAAGCTTTCTTT. As protein: CASSPWTGGLTEAFF.

The chain is built from TRBV19 and TRBJ2-7; 9 nucleotides align to TRBD1. The CDR3 loop spans 13 amino acids. Per the germline V gene, CDR1 is LNHDA and CDR2 is SQIVND (reference sequence). V gave up 5 bases and J gave up 4 bases; unmatched junction bases: 3. The CDR3 loop is CASSAGTGYEQYF. As DNA, the CDR3 is TGTGCCAGTAGTGCAGGGACAGGGTACGAGCAGTACTTC.

The chain joins TRBV6-5 to TRBJ2-1; 10 positions match TRBD1. This CDR3 has 13 amino acids. The germline V gene has CDR1 MNHEY and CDR2 SVGAGI. Unmatched junction bases numbered 3, after V lost 5 bases and J lost 8 bases. CDR3 bases: TGTGCCAGCAGTCGACAGGGGGCACATGAGCAGTTCTTC. It translates to CASSRQGAHEQFF.

This clone was seen many times. The sample carries other DNA sequences with the same CDR3. The rearrangement uses TRBV7-9 and TRBJ1-3; a possible D gene is TRBD1 (5 bases). The V gene lost 5 bases and the J gene lost 1 base, with 9 bases spanning the gap. From germline, CDR1 is SEHNR and CDR2 FQNEAQ (reference sequence). This CDR3 spans 14 amino acids. CDR3 region: CASSRGGSGNTIYF. In DNA form, the CDR3 reads TGTGCCAGCAGCCGTGGGGGGTCTGGAAACACCATATATTTT.

This chain connects TRBV2 to TRBJ1-3; D remains unclear. CDR3 length: 15 amino acids. The germline CDR1 and CDR2 sequences are SNHLY and FYNNEI. The V end was cut by 7 bases, the J end by 6 bases, with 19 bases between. The CDR3 DNA is TGTGCCAGCACCGCGCAGGCCTTACAGTTAAACACCATATATTTT. It specifies CASTAQALQLNTIYF.

The chain employs TRBV5-1 and TRBJ2-1; D is possibly TRBD2 (5 bases). Trimming took off 0 bases at V and 10 bases at J, with 14 bases between the two ends. Per germline, CDR1 SGHRS and CDR2 YFSETQ. The CDR3 covers 14 residues. The CDR3 DNA reads TGCGCCAGCAGCTTGGAAGGAGGCTTCGGGGAGCAGTTCTTC. Translation: CASSLEGGFGEQFF.

This clone was detected only a few times. The gene calls are TRBV11-3 and TRBJ2-3; unclear D gene. V was clipped by 5 bases and J by 6 bases, with 18 bases between them. Germline CDR1 reads SGHNT; CDR2 reads YENEEA. The length of the CDR3 is 15 residues. The CDR3 nucleotides are TGTGCCAGCAGCCCCGCAACCGGGTACGGGGATACGCAGTATTTT. It encodes CASSPATGYGDTQYF.

The V gene is TRBV20-1, the J gene TRBJ2-5; D gene uncertain. This CDR3 spans 15 amino acids. Germline assignment: CDR1 DFQATT and CDR2 SNEGSKA (reference sequence). The V gene lost 3 bases and the J gene lost 4 bases, with 18 bases spanning the gap. The CDR3 here is CSASPGLGLGETQYF. The CDR3 bases are TGCAGTGCTAGTCCGGGTCTTGGGTTAGGAGAGACCCAGTACTTC.

The V call is TRBV3-1 (or the pseudogene TRBV3-2), the J call TRBJ2-1; TRBD2 aligns across 8 bases. Germline V lookup: CDR1 LGHDT, CDR2 YNNKEL (reference sequence). The CDR3 covers 16 residues. Unmatched junction bases numbered 4, after V lost 0 bases and J lost 3 bases. CDR3 DNA: TGTGCCAGCAGCCAAGATCTCGGGGGGGTCTACAATGAGCAGTTCTTC. Residues: CASSQDLGGVYNEQFF.